Following are 10 T cell receptor beta chains from one sample sequenced in a study of Graves' ophthalmopathy and Graves' hyperthyroidism (dated by TCRdb to about 2018). Sequencing took place on an Illumina HiSeq 2000. For repertoire sequencing, the TCR beta CDR3 regions were amplified from RNA transcripts. The first round of RT-PCR was done with HTBI primers and the Qiagen OneStep RT-PCR kit, and was followed by a second round of multiplex PCR, then size selection and purification. TCRdb ran its own pipeline on the public reads, namely fastp trimming at Q25 and MiXCR clone calling, and kept in-frame beta chains. Each entry merges the rows of one CDR3 protein and shows their most common DNA and genes. The sample table holds just over 400,000 distinct CDR3 sequences, of which roughly 21% were seen once. Around 3.2% of the sample is taken by the ten largest. The sample was peripheral blood. All receptors derive from a woman aged 18-30 years with stable Graves' hyperthyroidism. Donor details come from another sample of the same person, matched by shared clones.

The V gene is TRBV12-3 or TRBV12-4, the J gene TRBJ1-2, with a tentative D call TRBD1 (5 bases). Trimming left V 9 bases short and J 4 bases short, with 21 bases between. The CDR3 extends over 15 amino acids. This CDR3 reads CASRGVAGAIYGYTF. The CDR3 DNA is TGTGCCAGTAGAGGGGTGGCAGGAGCTATCTATGGCTACACCTTC.

In this sample, this clonotype turned up many times. The J gene is TRBJ2-2, the V gene TRBV7-9; D not resolved. V dropped 5 bases and J dropped 5 bases, with 9 bases sitting between them. The CDR3 sequence is 13 residues long. CDR1 SEHNR and CDR2 FQNEAQ come from the germline V gene (reference sequence). CDR3 nucleotides: TGTGCCAGCAGCCGGATGCCGACCGGGGAGCTGTTTTTT. Residues: CASSRMPTGELFF.

The chain employs TRBV6-1 and TRBJ2-2, with D possibly being TRBD1 (5 bases). Germline lookup yields CDR1 MNHNS and CDR2 SASEGT. This CDR3 contains 15 residues. Trimming shortened V by 6 bases and J by 2 bases, and 13 bases separated the two germline ends. Written as DNA, the CDR3 is TGTGCCAGCAGGCCGCCGACAGCCAACACCGGGGAGCTGTTTTTT. Translated, it gives CASRPPTANTGELFF.

This clonotype was observed at least ten times. This chain joins TRBV12-3 or TRBV12-4 and TRBJ1-5; 7 nucleotides line up with TRBD1. The CDR3 is 14 residues long. Trimming took 2 bases from V and 6 from J; bases not matched to a gene: 4. As DNA, the CDR3 is TGTGCCAGCAGTTTAAGGCAGGGGGGTCAGCCCCAGCATTTT. Protein: CASSLRQGGQPQHF.

This clonotype was observed many times. The chain combines TRBV20-1 with TRBJ2-7, with D perhaps matching TRBD2 (5 bases). There are 15 residues in the CDR3. V was cut by 1 base and J by 6 bases, with 19 bases left in between. Looked up from germline, CDR1 is DFQATT and CDR2 is SNEGSKA (reference sequence). The CDR3, as DNA: TGCAGTGCTAGAGTCGACGTGAGTCCCGCGGGCGAGCAGTACTTC. Its translation: CSARVDVSPAGEQYF.

The J gene is TRBJ1-3, the V gene TRBV20-1, with 9 bases identical to TRBD1. The CDR3 contains 14 residues. The trim removed 6 bases at V and 3 bases at J, leaving 6 bases unmatched. Germline V CDR1 and CDR2: DFQATT, SNEGSKA (reference sequence). CDR3 amino acids: CSAKQGAGGNTIYF. CDR3 sequence (DNA): TGCAGTGCAAAACAGGGGGCAGGTGGAAACACCATATATTTT.

There are a few counts of this clonotype. The chain recombines TRBV12-3 or TRBV12-4 with TRBJ2-7; tentatively, D is TRBD1 or TRBD2 (5 bases each). The CDR3 runs 13 residues. The V gene lost 3 bases and the J gene lost 2 bases, with 8 bases spanning the gap. The CDR3 DNA follows: TGTGCCAGCAGTTTGAGGGGTACCTACGAGCAGTACTTC. Encoded protein: CASSLRGTYEQYF.

This clonotype has only a few counts. The chain links TRBV11-2 to TRBJ2-7; no reliable D call. Germline values: CDR1 SGHAT, CDR2 FQNNGV. Trimming took 0 bases from V and 3 from J, leaving 9 bases between them. This CDR3 has 14 residues. This CDR3 reads CASSLEFGSYEQYF. The CDR3 DNA follows: TGTGCCAGCAGCTTAGAATTTGGCAGCTACGAGCAGTACTTC.

This clonotype was seen repeatedly, ten times or more. The chain is built from TRBV20-1 and TRBJ1-5; no firm D call. Germline lookup yields CDR1 DFQATT and CDR2 SNEGSKA (reference sequence). Trimming shortened V by 3 bases and J by 4 bases, and 7 bases separated the two germline ends. This CDR3 has 12 residues. The CDR3 DNA reads TGCAGTGCTAGCCGTGGGAATCAGCCCCAGCATTTT. Translated: CSASRGNQPQHF.

This clonotype was recorded at least ten times. The V and J genes are TRBV6-5 and TRBJ2-5; the D gene is possibly TRBD2 (6 bases). Trimming pared 2 bases from V and 4 bases from J, leaving 11 bases between. Per the germline V gene, CDR1 is MNHEY and CDR2 is SVGAGI. The CDR3 runs to 14 residues. CDR3 protein: CASSYRDFTETQYF. The CDR3 DNA follows: TGTGCCAGCAGTTACAGGGACTTCACAGAGACCCAGTACTTC.